This TCR beta chain was identified during a study of T cell responses to AZD1222 COVID-19 vaccine. Background on the study: Second-dose schedules of about 4 or about 12 weeks were combined. Whole-study results and caveats: Following two doses of AZD1222, Spike-specific TCR breadth and depth rose. Only six individuals given AZD1222 were seropositive at baseline. Reports indicate that nearly half of spike-specific TCRs are directed at unmutated variant regions.

The CDR3 loop spans 17 amino acids. Clones were sequenced by immunoSEQ multiplex PCR, and TCRdb holds only the in-frame ones, with some missing. Among 100,000 to 110,000 clones, about nine tenths were seen once, and the ten largest hold 1.8%. With regard to this clone: Its antigen is unknown.

This TCR derives from an adult in good health. The chain uses TRBV21-1 and TRBJ2-7; the table's TRBD1 call for D was not verified on the DNA. TRBV21-1 is a listed pseudogene. The material was peripheral blood, obtained on day 0 of AZD1222 vaccination. Here the CDR3 DNA reads TGTGCCACCACAGGGGACAGGGGGCGCAGACCGGGAAACGAGCAGTACTTC. This gives the protein CATTGDRGRRPGNEQYF.